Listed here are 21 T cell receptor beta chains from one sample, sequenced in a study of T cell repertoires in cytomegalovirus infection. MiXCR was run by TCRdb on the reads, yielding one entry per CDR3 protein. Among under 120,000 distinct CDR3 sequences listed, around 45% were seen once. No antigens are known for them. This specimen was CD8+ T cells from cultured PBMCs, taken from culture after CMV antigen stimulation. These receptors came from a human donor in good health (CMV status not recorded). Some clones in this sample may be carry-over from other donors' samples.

CDR3 nucleotides: TGTGCCAGCAGCGCGGTGGATACCTTGGAATATCGGGAGCAGTACTTC. The encoded protein is CASSAVDTLEYREQYF. J is TRBJ2-7 and V is TRBV11-3; D is uncertain. The CDR3 length is 16 residues. In germline, CDR1 is SGHNT, CDR2 YENEEA. Trimming shortened V by 5 bases and J by 7 bases, and 24 bases separated the two germline ends.

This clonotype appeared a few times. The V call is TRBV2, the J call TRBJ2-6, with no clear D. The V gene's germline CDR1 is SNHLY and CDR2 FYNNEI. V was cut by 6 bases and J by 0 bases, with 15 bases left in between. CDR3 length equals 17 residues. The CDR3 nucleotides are TGTGCCAGCAGGGCCGGACGGACGATCTCTGGGGCCAACGTCCTGACTTTC. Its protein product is CASRAGRTISGANVLTF.

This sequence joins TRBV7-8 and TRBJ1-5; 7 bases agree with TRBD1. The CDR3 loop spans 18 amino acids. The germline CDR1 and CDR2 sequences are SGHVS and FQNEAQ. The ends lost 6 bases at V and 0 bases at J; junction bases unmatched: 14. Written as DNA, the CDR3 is TGTGCCAGCAGTTCTACAGGGGACTTTTATCATAGCAATCAGCCCCAGCATTTT. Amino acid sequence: CASSSTGDFYHSNQPQHF.

CDR3 coding DNA: TGTGCCAGCAGCTTAGCGCTAGCCGTTGGGACAGGGGGCCACGAGCAGTACTTC. The encoded protein is CASSLALAVGTGGHEQYF. The chain employs TRBV7-6 and TRBJ2-7, with 12 bases fitting TRBD1. The CDR3 is made up of 18 amino acids. Germline assignment: CDR1 SGHVS and CDR2 FNYEAQ. V gave up 0 bases and J gave up 5 bases; unmatched junction bases: 11.

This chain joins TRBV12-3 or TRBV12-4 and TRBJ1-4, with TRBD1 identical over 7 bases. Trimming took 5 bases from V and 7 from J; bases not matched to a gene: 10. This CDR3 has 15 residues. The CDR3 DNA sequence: TGTGCCAGCAGTAACCCCGACAGGGAGGGTGAAAAACTGTTTTTT. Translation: CASSNPDREGEKLFF.

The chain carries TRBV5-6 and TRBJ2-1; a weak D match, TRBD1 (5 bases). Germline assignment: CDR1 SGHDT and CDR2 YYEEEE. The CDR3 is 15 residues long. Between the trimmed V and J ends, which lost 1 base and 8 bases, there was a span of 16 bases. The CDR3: CASSLRKGPYDEQFF. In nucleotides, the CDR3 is TGTGCCAGCAGCTTGCGCAAGGGGCCTTACGATGAGCAGTTCTTC.

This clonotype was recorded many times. The CDR3 loop reads CASSLAVTGSSNEKLFF. The CDR3 DNA reads TGTGCCAGCAGCTTAGCCGTTACAGGGTCTTCTAATGAAAAACTGTTTTTT. This rearrangement joins TRBV7-2 to TRBJ1-4; TRBD1 might be the D (6 bases). V was trimmed by 0 bases and J by 3 bases, leaving 14 bases between them. This CDR3 has 17 residues. Per germline, CDR1 SGHTA and CDR2 FQGNSA.

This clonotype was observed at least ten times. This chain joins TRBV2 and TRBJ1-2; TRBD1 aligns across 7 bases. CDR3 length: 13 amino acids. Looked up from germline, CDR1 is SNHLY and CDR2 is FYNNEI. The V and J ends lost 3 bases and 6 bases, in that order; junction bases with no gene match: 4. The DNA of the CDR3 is TGTGCCAGCAGTGACCAGGGGGGAAATGGCTACACCTTC. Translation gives CASSDQGGNGYTF.

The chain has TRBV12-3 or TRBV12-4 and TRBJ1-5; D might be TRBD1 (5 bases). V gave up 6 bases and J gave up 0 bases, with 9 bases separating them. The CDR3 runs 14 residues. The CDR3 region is CASSPGNSNQPQHF. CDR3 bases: TGTGCCAGCAGCCCAGGGAATAGCAATCAGCCCCAGCATTTT.

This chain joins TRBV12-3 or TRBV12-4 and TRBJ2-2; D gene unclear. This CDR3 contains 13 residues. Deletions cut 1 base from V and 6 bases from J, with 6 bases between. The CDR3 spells CASSLGFSGELFF. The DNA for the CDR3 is TGTGCCAGCAGTTTAGGTTTCTCCGGGGAGCTGTTTTTT.

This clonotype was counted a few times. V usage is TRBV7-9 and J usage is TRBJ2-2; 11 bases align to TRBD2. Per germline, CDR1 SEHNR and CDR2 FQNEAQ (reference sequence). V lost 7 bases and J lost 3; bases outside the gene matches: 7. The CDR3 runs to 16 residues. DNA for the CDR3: TGTGCCAGCAATCCACTAGCGGGGGCCTACACCGGGGAGCTGTTTTTT. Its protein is CASNPLAGAYTGELFF.

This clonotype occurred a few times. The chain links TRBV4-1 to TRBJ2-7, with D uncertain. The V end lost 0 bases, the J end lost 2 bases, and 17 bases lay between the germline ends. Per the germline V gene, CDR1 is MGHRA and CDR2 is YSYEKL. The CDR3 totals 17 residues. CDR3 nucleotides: TGCGCCAGCAGCCAAGACCCCCTGGCACCCGTGACCTACGAGCAGTACTTC. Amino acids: CASSQDPLAPVTYEQYF.

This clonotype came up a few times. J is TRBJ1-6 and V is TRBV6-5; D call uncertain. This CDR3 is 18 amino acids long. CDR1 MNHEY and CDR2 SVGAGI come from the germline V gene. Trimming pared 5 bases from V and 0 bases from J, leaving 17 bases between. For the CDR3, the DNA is TGTGCCAGCAGTCGGATGAGCCAGGCCAGCTCCTATAATTCACCCCTCCACTTT. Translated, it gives CASSRMSQASSYNSPLHF.

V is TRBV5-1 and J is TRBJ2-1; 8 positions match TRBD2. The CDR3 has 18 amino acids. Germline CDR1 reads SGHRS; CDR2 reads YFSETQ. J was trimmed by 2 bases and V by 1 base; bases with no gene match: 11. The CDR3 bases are TGCGCCAGCAGCTTGTTTCAGATCGGGGGGGGGGCCTACAATGAGCAGTTCTTC. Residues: CASSLFQIGGGAYNEQFF.

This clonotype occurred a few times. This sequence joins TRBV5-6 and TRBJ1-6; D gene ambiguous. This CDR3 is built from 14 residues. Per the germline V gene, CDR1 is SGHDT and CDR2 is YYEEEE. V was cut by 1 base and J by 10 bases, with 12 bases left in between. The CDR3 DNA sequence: TGTGCCAGCAGCTTGTCGGTCCTGGGGTCACCCCTCCACTTT. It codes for CASSLSVLGSPLHF.

CDR3 bases: TGTGCCAGCAGTCTTGCTATCGGGGGACAGGTCTCTTTTGAAGCTTTCTTT. Protein: CASSLAIGGQVSFEAFF. The rearrangement uses TRBV6-5 and TRBJ1-1; 8 bases map to TRBD1. Germline values: CDR1 MNHEY, CDR2 SVGAGI. The V gene end was trimmed by 5 bases and the J gene end by 7 bases; junction bases not matched to a gene: 18. CDR3 length: 17 residues.

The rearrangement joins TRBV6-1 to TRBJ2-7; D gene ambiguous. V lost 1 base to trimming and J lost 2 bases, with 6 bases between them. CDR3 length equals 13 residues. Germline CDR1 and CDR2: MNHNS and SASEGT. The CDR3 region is CASSEVGTYEQYF. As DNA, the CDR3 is TGTGCCAGCAGTGAAGTGGGAACCTACGAGCAGTACTTC.

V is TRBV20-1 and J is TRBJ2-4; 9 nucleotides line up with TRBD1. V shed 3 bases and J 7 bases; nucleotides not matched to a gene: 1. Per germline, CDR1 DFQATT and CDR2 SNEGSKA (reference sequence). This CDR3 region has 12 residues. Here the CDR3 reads CSASGQGNIQYF. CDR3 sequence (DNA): TGCAGTGCTAGCGGACAGGGGAACATTCAGTACTTC.

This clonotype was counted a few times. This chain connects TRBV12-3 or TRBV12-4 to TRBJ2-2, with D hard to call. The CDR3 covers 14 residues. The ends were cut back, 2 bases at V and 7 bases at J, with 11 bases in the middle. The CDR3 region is CASSLPDSLGELFF. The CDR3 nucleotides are TGTGCCAGCAGTTTACCTGACTCCCTCGGGGAGCTGTTTTTT.

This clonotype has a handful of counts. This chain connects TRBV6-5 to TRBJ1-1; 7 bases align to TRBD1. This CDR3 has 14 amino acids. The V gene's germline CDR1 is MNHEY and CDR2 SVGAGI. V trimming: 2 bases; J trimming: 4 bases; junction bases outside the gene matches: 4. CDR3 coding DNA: TGTGCCAGCAGTTACGAAACAGGGGCCACTGAAGCTTTCTTT. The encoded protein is CASSYETGATEAFF.

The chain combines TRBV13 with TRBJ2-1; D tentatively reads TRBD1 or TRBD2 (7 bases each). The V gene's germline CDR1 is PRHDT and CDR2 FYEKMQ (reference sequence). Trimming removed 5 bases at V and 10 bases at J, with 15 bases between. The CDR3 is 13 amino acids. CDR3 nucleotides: TGTGCCAGCAGCACCGTCAGGGGGGGGGAGCAGTTCTTC. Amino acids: CASSTVRGGEQFF.